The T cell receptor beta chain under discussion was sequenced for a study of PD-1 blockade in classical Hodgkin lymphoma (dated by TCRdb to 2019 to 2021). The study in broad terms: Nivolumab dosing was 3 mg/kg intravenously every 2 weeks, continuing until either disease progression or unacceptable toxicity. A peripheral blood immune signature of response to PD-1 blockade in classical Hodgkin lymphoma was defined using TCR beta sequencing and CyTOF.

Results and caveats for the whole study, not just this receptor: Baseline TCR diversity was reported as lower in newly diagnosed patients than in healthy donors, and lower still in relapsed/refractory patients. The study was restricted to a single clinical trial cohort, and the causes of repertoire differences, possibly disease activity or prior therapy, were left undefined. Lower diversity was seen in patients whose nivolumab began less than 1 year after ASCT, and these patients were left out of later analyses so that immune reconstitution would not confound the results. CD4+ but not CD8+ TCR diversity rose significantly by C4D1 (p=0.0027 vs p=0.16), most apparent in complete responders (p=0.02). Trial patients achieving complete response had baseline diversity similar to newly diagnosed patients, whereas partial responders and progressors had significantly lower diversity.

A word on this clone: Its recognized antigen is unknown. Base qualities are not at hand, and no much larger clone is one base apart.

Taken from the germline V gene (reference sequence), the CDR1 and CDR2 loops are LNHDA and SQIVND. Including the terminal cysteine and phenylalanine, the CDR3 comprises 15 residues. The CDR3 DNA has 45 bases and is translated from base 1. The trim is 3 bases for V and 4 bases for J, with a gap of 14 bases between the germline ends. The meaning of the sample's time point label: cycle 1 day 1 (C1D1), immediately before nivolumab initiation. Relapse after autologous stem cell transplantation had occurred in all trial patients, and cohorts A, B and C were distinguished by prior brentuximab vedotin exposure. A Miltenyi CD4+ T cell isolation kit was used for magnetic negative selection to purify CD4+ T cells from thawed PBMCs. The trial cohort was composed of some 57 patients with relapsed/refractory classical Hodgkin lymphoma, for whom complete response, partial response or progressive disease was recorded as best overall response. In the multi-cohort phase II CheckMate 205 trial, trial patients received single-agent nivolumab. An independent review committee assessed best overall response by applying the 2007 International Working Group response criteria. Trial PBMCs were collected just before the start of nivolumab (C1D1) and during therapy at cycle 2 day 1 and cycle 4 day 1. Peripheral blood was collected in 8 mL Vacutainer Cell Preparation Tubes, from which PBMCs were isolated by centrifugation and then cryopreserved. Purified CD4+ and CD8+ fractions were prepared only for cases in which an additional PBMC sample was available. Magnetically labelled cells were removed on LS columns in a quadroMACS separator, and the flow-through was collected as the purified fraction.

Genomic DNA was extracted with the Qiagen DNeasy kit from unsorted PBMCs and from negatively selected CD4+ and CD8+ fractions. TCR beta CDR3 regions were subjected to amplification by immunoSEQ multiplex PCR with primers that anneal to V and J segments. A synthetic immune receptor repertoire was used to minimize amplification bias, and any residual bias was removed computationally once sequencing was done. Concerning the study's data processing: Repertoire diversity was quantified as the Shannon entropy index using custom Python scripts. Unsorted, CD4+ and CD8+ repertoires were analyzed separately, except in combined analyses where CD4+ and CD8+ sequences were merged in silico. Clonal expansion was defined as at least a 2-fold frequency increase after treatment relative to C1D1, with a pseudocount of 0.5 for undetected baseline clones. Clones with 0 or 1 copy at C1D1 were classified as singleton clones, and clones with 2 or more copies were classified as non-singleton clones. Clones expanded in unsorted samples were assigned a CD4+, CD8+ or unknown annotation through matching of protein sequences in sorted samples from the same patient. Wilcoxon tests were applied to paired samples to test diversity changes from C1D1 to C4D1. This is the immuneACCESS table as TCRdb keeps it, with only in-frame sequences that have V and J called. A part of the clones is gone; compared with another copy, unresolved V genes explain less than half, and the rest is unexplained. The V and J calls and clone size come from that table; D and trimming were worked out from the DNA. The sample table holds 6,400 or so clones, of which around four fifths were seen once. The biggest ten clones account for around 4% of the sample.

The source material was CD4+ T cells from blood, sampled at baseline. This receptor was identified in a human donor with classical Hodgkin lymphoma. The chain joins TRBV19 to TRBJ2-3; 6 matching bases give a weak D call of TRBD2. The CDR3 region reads CASSIRLGRPDTQYF. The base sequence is TGTGCCAGTAGTATTAGACTAGGTCGGCCAGATACGCAGTATTTT.